This T cell receptor (beta chain) was retrieved from a study of Ad26.COV2.S vaccination and SARS-CoV-2 variants. This CDR3 has 16 amino acids. Trimming removed 5 bases from V and 1 base from J, with 14 bases in between. Germline values: CDR1 SGHVS, CDR2 FNYEAQ. Profiling relied on immunoSEQ multiplex PCR, and the TCRdb table lists in-frame clones only, not all of them. The table shows about 320,000 clones, with approximately 87% occurring only once. Regarding treatment: around 19 received Ad26.COV2.S at low or high dose, single or two shots; about 5 received placebo; per-sample allocation not given. The investigators took samples on day 63 after the first vaccine or placebo injection.

J is TRBJ1-4 and V is TRBV7-6; tentative D call: TRBD1 (5 bases). Sequenced here: peripheral blood, sampled in a trial of Ad26.COV2.S vaccine versus placebo. The TCR comes from a person aged 18 to 65 who received the Ad26.COV2.S COVID-19 vaccine or a placebo. CDR3 residues: CASSPREWVTNEKLFF. CDR3 sequence (DNA): TGTGCCAGCAGCCCCAGGGAATGGGTAACTAATGAAAAACTGTTTTTT. Full variable domain (outside the CDR3, taken from reference TRBV7-6 and TRBJ1-4): GAGVSQSPRYKVTKRGQDVALRCDPISGHVSLYWYRQALGQGPEFLTYFNYEAQQDKSGLPNDRFSAERPEGSISTLTIQRTEQRDSAMYRCASSPREWVTNEKLFFGSGTQLSVL.